The T cell receptor beta chain described here comes from a study of blood T cell repertoires in COVID-19. Overall study context: Material from acute and convalescent COVID-19 was sourced from the United States, Italy and Spain. From T cells, B-cell-depleted T cells, or PBMCs came the material, which was cDNA or gDNA.

This CDR3 is 14 amino acids long. V dropped 5 bases and J dropped 8 bases, with 16 bases sitting between them. Germline V gene data show CDR1 as MNHEY and CDR2 as SMNVEV (reference sequence). In the source study's methods: Estimation of nucleated cell counts was performed using reference gene primer amplification. Only in-frame clones appear in the TCRdb table, and some are missing; sequencing was by immunoSEQ multiplex PCR. V and J calls and clone size are copied from that table; D and trimming were computed from the DNA. The sample has a few hundred thousand clones; approximately 83% are singletons.

This chain connects TRBV27 to TRBJ1-5, with D possibly TRBD1 on 6 matching bases. Sequencing was performed on peripheral blood. This TCR was recovered from a man aged 25 to 40 who had recovered from COVID-19. Here the CDR3 DNA reads TGTGCCAGCAGTCAATGGGGGGGGCTCAAGCCCCAGCATTTT. It yields the protein CASSQWGGLKPQHF.